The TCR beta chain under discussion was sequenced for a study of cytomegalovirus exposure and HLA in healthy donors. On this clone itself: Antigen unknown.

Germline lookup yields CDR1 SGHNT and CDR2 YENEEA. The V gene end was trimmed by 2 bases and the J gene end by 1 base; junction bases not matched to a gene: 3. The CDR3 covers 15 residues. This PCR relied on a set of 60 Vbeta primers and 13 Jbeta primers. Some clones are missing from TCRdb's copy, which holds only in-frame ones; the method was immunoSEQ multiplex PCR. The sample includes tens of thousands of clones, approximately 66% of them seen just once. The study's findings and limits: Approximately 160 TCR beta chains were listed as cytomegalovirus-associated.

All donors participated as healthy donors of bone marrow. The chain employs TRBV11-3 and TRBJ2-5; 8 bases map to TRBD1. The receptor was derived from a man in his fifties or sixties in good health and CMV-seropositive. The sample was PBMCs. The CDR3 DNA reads TGTGCCAGCAGCTTATCAGGACAGGGCCAAGAGACCCAGTACTTC. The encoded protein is CASSLSGQGQETQYF.